This TCR beta chain was sequenced in a study of T cells in Graves' hyperthyroidism and ophthalmopathy. With V trimmed by 2 bases and J by 6 bases, 11 bases remained unmatched. This CDR3 is 16 amino acids long. Germline CDR1 and CDR2: LGHDT and YNNKEL (reference sequence). It was RNA transcripts that yielded the amplified TCR beta CDR3 regions. Researchers ran a first-round RT-PCR on the TCR CDR3 using the HTBI primer set. TCRdb reanalysed the multiplex PCR reads using MiXCR and keeps one entry per CDR3 protein. The sample has roughly 380,000 distinct CDR3 sequences, roughly 15% seen once. Concerning this clonotype itself: A read error may be the cause here, since a much bigger clone is one base away.

The chain uses TRBV3-1 and TRBJ2-7; 9 bases fit TRBD2. Sample: blood. The TCR was taken from a woman aged 18-29 years with Graves' hyperthyroidism. The CDR3 is CASSQFIAGVGGEQYF. The CDR3 DNA sequence: TGTGCCAGCAGCCAATTTATAGCGGGAGTCGGAGGCGAGCAGTACTTC.